These 21 T cell receptor beta chains share one sample of origin, sequenced in a study of technical replicates of blood from four donors. This table comes from immunoSEQ multiplex PCR, and its TCRdb copy is limited to in-frame clones, with some not included. The table has around 80,000 clones, approximately 98% seen once; the top ten hold roughly 0.2%. Sequenced input: T cells isolated from PBMCs. These receptors were taken from a human donor in good health.

The count of this clone is one. This rearrangement joins TRBV28 to TRBJ1-1, with D perhaps TRBD1 (6 bases). CDR1 and CDR2 from the germline V gene are MDHEN and SYDVKM. Trimming took 4 bases from V and 5 from J, leaving 11 bases between them. The CDR3 runs to 13 residues. The CDR3 spells CASSSHRETEAFF. The CDR3 nucleotides read TGTGCCAGCAGTTCGCACAGGGAGACTGAAGCTTTCTTT. The full variable domain, completed using reference TRBV28 and TRBJ1-1, is DVKVTQSSRYLVKRTGEKVFLECVQDMDHENMFWYRQDPGLGLRLIYFSYDVKMKEKGDIPEGYSVSREKKERFSLILESASTNQTSMYLCASSSHRETEAFFGQGTRLTVV.

This sequence joins TRBV7-6 and TRBJ2-7; no clear D gene. Germline V gene lookup returns CDR1 SGHVS and CDR2 FNYEAQ. V lost 3 bases, J lost 7 bases, and 22 bases lay in between. This CDR3 comprises 16 residues. The CDR3 DNA follows: TGTGCCAGCAGCTTCCGAGAGCCGCCATTTCTAGAGGAGCAGTACTTC. Translated: CASSFREPPFLEEQYF.

For the CDR3, the DNA is TGTGCCACCAGCATGACAGGGGGTGGAAACACCATATATTTT. It yields the protein CATSMTGGGNTIYF. V is TRBV15 and J is TRBJ1-3, with 9 positions matching TRBD1. This CDR3 has 14 amino acids. V gave up 4 bases and J gave up 3 bases; unmatched junction bases: 1. Germline-derived CDR1 and CDR2 are LNHNV and YYDKDF (reference sequence).

This clone was counted between two and nine times. J is TRBJ2-7 and V is TRBV11-2; no clear D. Trimming pared 3 bases from V and 3 bases from J, leaving 9 bases between. This CDR3 comprises 13 residues. Germline CDR1 is SGHAT and CDR2 is FQNNGV. CDR3 residues: CASSLSGIYEQYF. The CDR3 DNA reads as TGTGCCAGCAGCTTGTCAGGAATCTACGAGCAGTACTTC.

The V and J genes are TRBV5-1 and TRBJ1-4; tentative D call: TRBD1 (6 bases). The germline CDR1 and CDR2 sequences are SGHRS and YFSETQ. The CDR3 length is 14 residues. The V end lost 0 bases, the J end lost 7 bases, and 10 bases lay between the germline ends. CDR3 protein: CASSLGSRGEKLFF. DNA for the CDR3: TGCGCCAGCAGCTTGGGGAGCAGGGGTGAAAAACTGTTTTTT.

In its sample, this clone was seen once. Here the CDR3 DNA reads TGTGCCAGCAGTTACTCGAATCGGGGAACCTATGGCTACACCTTC. Encoded protein: CASSYSNRGTYGYTF. The chain couples TRBV6-5 to TRBJ1-2; unclear D gene. Trimming removed 0 bases at V and 4 bases at J, with 12 bases between. The length of the CDR3 is 15 residues. Germline V CDR1 and CDR2: MNHEY, SVGAGI.

The chain has TRBV28 and TRBJ2-7; D gene unclear. The CDR3 is 13 residues long. Germline CDR1 is MDHEN and CDR2 is SYDVKM. Trimming took 3 bases from V and 7 from J, leaving 13 bases between them. CDR3 DNA: TGTGCCAGCAGTTTGAGAGGCATTCATGAGCAGTACTTC. This encodes CASSLRGIHEQYF. The whole variable domain, filled in from reference TRBV28 and TRBJ2-7, reads DVKVTQSSRYLVKRTGEKVFLECVQDMDHENMFWYRQDPGLGLRLIYFSYDVKMKEKGDIPEGYSVSREKKERFSLILESASTNQTSMYLCASSLRGIHEQYFGPGTRLTVT.

The V and J genes are TRBV6-6 and TRBJ2-1, with D maybe TRBD2 (6 bases). The CDR3 totals 13 residues. Per the germline V gene, CDR1 is MNHNY and CDR2 is SVGAGI (reference sequence). V was pared by 4 bases and J by 10 bases, with 14 bases between. The CDR3 region has the DNA TGTGCCAGCAGTTCTGGAGGGCGGAACGAGCAGTTCTTC. This gives the protein CASSSGGRNEQFF.

The chain carries TRBV6-1 and TRBJ1-1; D unresolved. The CDR3 has 13 amino acids. CDR1 is MNHNS and CDR2 is SASEGT in the germline V gene. V lost 4 bases to trimming and J lost 8 bases, with 14 bases between them. This CDR3 reads CASSVPSAGEAFF. As DNA, the CDR3 is TGTGCCAGCAGTGTACCCTCTGCGGGCGAAGCTTTCTTT.

This clone was seen once. This chain joins TRBV4-1 and TRBJ1-1; D gene unclear. Trimming took off 1 base at V and 1 base at J, with 10 bases between the two ends. CDR3 length equals 15 residues. Germline V CDR1 and CDR2: MGHRA, YSYEKL. In nucleotides, the CDR3 is TGCGCCAGCAGCCAAGCTAGTGGCAGGAACACTGAAGCTTTCTTT. It yields the protein CASSQASGRNTEAFF.

The table lists this clone with a count of one. The chain links TRBV5-1 to TRBJ2-7; D gene uncertain. With 0 bases removed from V and 7 bases from J, the gap between germline ends came to 17 bases. Germline V gene sequence: CDR1 SGHRS, CDR2 YFSETQ. CDR3 length: 15 residues. The CDR3 spells CASSLVPEDPGEQYF. DNA for the CDR3: TGCGCCAGCAGCTTGGTGCCAGAAGATCCCGGGGAGCAGTACTTC.

The rearrangement joins TRBV21-1 to TRBJ2-5; the table calls TRBD2, which could not be checked here. TRBV21-1 is a pseudogene segment. CDR3 length: 19 amino acids. The CDR3 spells CASVILAGDRASAQETQYF. The CDR3 DNA sequence: TGTGCCAGTGTGATACTAGCGGGAGATCGGGCTTCGGCTCAAGAGACCCAGTACTTC.

V gene TRBV2 combines with J gene TRBJ2-2, with TRBD2 matching 11 bases. The V gene end was trimmed by 2 bases and the J gene end by 4 bases; junction bases not matched to a gene: 3. The CDR3 runs 16 residues. From germline, CDR1 is SNHLY and CDR2 FYNNEI. The CDR3 nucleotides are TGTGCCAGCAGTGAACTCGGGACTAGCGGCACCGGGGAGCTGTTTTTT. It translates to CASSELGTSGTGELFF.

J is TRBJ2-2 and V is TRBV7-3; D is possibly TRBD2 (6 bases). The CDR3 has 15 amino acids. V was trimmed by 6 bases and J by 8 bases, leaving 19 bases between them. Per germline, CDR1 SGHTA and CDR2 FQGTGA. CDR3 sequence: CASSTGTLGSGELFF. CDR3 coding DNA: TGTGCCAGCAGTACCGGGACTCTCGGATCGGGGGAGCTGTTTTTT. Drawing the rest from reference TRBV7-3 and TRBJ2-2, the complete variable domain is GAGVSQTPSNKVTEKGKYVELRCDPISGHTALYWYRQSLGQGPEFLIYFQGTGAADDSGLPNDRFFAVRPEGSVSTLKIQRTERGDSAVYLCASSTGTLGSGELFFGEGSRLTVL.

Only a few counts were recorded for this clone. The rearrangement uses TRBV6-6 and TRBJ2-7, with a tentative D call TRBD2 (6 bases). V was clipped by 6 bases and J by 5 bases, with 8 bases between them. Per the germline V gene, CDR1 is MNHNY and CDR2 is SVGAGI (reference sequence). The CDR3 runs 11 residues. CDR3 bases: TGTGCCAGCAGGAGGAGGGACGAGCAGTACTTC. Residues: CASRRRDEQYF.

This clone was seen only once. The genes are TRBV28 and TRBJ2-7; 9 nucleotides align to TRBD1. The CDR3 extends over 15 amino acids. The germline gives CDR1 MDHEN, CDR2 SYDVKM. The J segment lost 2 bases and the V segment lost 6 bases, leaving 8 bases of the junction unmatched. CDR3 protein: CASSPGTGKPYEQYF. In nucleotides, the CDR3 is TGTGCCAGCAGCCCCGGGACAGGGAAACCCTACGAGCAGTACTTC.

V and J are TRBV6-1 and TRBJ1-5; D gene uncertain. This CDR3 is 13 amino acids long. V was clipped by 7 bases and J by 1 base, with 8 bases between them. The germline CDR1 and CDR2 sequences are MNHNS and SASEGT. The CDR3 sequence: CASIPFSNQPQHF. CDR3 nucleotide sequence: TGTGCCAGCATCCCCTTCAGCAATCAGCCCCAGCATTTT.

This clone was recorded once. V is TRBV29-1 and J is TRBJ2-7; 8 bases fit TRBD1. CDR3 length equals 13 residues. Germline V gene data show CDR1 as SQVTM and CDR2 as ANQGSEA. The V and J ends lost 4 bases and 7 bases, in that order; junction bases with no gene match: 9. The CDR3 loop is CSVVSQGAGEQYF. DNA of the CDR3: TGCAGCGTTGTGTCGCAGGGGGCAGGAGAGCAGTACTTC.

V and J are TRBV7-6 and TRBJ2-3; 9 bases align to TRBD1. Germline V gene lookup returns CDR1 SGHVS and CDR2 FNYEAQ. The CDR3 consists of 15 residues. V was pared by 6 bases and J by 1 base, with 5 bases of the junction left unmatched. The CDR3 DNA is TGTGCCAGCAGTTTAAGACAGGGGGGCACAGATACGCAGTATTTT. This codes for CASSLRQGGTDTQYF.

This chain links TRBV27 with TRBJ2-1, with 9 bases lining up with TRBD1. After removal of 10 bases from V and 9 bases from J, the junction contained 7 bases not matched to a gene. Germline CDR1 MNHEY, CDR2 SMNVEV (reference sequence). This CDR3 is 12 amino acids long. The CDR3 region is CATGTGSAEQFF. The CDR3 bases are TGTGCCACCGGGACAGGGTCTGCTGAGCAGTTCTTC.

The CDR3 here is CASSGTVFYGYTF. CDR3 bases: TGTGCCAGCTCAGGGACAGTTTTTTATGGCTACACCTTC. V gene TRBV18 combines with J gene TRBJ1-2; 7 positions agree with TRBD1. With V trimmed by 5 bases and J by 5 bases, 5 bases remained unmatched. The length of the CDR3 is 13 residues. From germline, CDR1 is KGHSH and CDR2 LQKENI.